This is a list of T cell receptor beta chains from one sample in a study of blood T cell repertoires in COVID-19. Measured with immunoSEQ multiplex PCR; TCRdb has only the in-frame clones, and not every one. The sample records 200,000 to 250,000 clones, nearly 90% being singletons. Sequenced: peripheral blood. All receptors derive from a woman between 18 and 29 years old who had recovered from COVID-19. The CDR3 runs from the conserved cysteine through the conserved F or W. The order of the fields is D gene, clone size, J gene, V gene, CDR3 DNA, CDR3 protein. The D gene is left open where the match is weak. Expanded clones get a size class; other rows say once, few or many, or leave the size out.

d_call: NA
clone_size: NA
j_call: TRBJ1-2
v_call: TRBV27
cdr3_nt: TGTGCCAGCAGTCTCGCAGGGTATGGCTACACCTTC
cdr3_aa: CASSLAGYGYTF

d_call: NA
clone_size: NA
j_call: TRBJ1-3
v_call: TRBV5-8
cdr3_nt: TGTGCCAGCAGCTTGTATGGAAACACCATATATTTT
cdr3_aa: CASSLYGNTIYF

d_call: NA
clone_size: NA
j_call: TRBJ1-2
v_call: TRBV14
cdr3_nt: TGTGCCAGCAGCCAGGTGGGAGGTCCTTATGGCTACACCTTC
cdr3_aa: CASSQVGGPYGYTF

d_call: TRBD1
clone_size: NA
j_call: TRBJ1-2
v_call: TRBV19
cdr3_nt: TGTGCCAGTAGTTTAGCCCGGCAGGGGGCTCTAGATGGCTACACCTTC
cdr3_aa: CASSLARQGALDGYTF

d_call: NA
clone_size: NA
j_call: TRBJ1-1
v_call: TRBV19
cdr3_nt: TGTGCCAGTAGTATTGGGGCAAACCTGAACACTGAAGCTTTCTTT
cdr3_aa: CASSIGANLNTEAFF

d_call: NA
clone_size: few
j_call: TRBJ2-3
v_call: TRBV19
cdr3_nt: TGTGCCAGTAGTATTAGGGGGGGCCAGGGGGCATTTAGAGATACGCAGTATTTT
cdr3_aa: CASSIRGGQGAFRDTQYF

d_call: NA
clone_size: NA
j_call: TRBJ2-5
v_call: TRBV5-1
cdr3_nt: TGCGCCAGCAGCTTGGCCGAGGTTTTAGGTGGCCAAGAGACCCAGTACTTC
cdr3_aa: CASSLAEVLGGQETQYF

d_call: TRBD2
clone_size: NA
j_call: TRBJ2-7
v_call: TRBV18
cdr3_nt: TGTGCCAGCTCACCACCATCTAGCGGTCTATTCTACGAGCAGTACTTC
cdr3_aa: CASSPPSSGLFYEQYF

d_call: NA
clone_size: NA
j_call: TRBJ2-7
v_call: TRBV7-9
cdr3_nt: TGTGCCAGCTCCCACAGCGCCACCGGGGGCGAGCAGTACTTC
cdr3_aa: CASSHSATGGEQYF

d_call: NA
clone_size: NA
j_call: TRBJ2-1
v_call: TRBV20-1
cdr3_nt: TGCAGTGCGTCTAGGGGTGAGCAGTTCTTC
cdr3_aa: CSASRGEQFF

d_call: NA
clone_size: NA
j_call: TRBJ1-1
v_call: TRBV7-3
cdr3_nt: TGTGCCAGCAGTTCAGGAGGTATGAACACTGAAGCTTTCTTT
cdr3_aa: CASSSGGMNTEAFF

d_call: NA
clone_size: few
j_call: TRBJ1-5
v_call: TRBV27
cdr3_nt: TGTGCCAGCAGTTTATTGGGGGCTAGCAATCAGCCCCAGCATTTT
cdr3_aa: CASSLLGASNQPQHF

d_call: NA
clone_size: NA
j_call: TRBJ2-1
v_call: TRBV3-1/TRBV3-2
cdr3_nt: TGTGCCAGCAGCCATAGCGGTGAGCAGTTCTTC
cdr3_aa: CASSHSGEQFF

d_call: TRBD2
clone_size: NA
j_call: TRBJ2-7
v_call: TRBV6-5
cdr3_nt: TGTGCCAGCAGGCCCGGGACTAGACTCGGCGAGCAGTACTTC
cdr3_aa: CASRPGTRLGEQYF

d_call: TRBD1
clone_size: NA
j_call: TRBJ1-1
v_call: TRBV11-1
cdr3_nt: TGTGCCAGCAGCTGGGACAGGGGGAAGGCGACTGAAGCTTTCTTT
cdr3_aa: CASSWDRGKATEAFF

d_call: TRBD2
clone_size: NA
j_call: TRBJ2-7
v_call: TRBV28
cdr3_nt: TGTGCCAGCAGTCCGACACTAGCGGGAGTGAACGAGCAGTACTTC
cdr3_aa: CASSPTLAGVNEQYF

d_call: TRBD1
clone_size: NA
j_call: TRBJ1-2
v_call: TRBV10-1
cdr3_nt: TGCGCCAGCAGTCGGACAGGGAAAGGGCACTATGGCTACACCTTC
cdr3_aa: CASSRTGKGHYGYTF

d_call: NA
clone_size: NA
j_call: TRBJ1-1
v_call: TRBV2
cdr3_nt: TGTGCCAGGAGGACTCCGCCGAACACTGAAGCTTTCTTT
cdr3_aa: CARRTPPNTEAFF

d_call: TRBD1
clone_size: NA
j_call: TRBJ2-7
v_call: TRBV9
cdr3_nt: TGTGCCAGCAGCTCCGGGACAGGGAGCTACGAGCAGTACTTC
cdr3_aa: CASSSGTGSYEQYF

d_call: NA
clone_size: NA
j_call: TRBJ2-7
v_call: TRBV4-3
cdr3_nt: TGCGCCAGCAGCCAAGATGGGTCTAGCTGGAGCTCCTACGAGCAGTACTTC
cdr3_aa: CASSQDGSSWSSYEQYF

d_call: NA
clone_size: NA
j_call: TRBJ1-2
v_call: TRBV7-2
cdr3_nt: TGTGCCAGCAGCCCGAACAACATCCCTAACTATGGCTACACCTTC
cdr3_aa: CASSPNNIPNYGYTF

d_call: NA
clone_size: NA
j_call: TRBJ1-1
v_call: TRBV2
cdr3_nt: TGTGCCAGCAGTGATTGGTACTTTGAAGCTTTCTTT
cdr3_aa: CASSDWYFEAFF

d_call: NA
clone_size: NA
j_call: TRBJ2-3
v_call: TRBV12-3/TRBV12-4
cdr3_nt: TGTGCCAGCAGCATTTCGCCTATAGATACGCAGTATTTT
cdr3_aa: CASSISPIDTQYF

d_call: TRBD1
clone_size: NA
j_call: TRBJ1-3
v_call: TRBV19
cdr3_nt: TGTGCCAGTAGTATAGATCTCAACGGACAGGGGGCGCCTGGAAACACCATATATTTT
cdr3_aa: CASSIDLNGQGAPGNTIYF

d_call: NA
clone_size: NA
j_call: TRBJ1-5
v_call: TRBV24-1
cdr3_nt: TGTGCCACGTTGGGGGCAGGACAGCCCCAGCATTTT
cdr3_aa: CATLGAGQPQHF

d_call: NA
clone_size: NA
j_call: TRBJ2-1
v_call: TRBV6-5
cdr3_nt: TGTGCCAGCAGGTGGGACTGGACAAACAATGAGCAGTTCTTC
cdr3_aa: CASRWDWTNNEQFF

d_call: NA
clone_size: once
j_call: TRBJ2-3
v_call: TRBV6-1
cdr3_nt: TGTGCCAGCAGTGAAGGACTTTCTCTTAGCACAGATACGCAGTATTTT
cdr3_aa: CASSEGLSLSTDTQYF

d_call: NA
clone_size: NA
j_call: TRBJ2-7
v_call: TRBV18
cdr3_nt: TGTGCCAGCTCACCTGCACCGAGCTCCTACGAGCAGTACTTC
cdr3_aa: CASSPAPSSYEQYF

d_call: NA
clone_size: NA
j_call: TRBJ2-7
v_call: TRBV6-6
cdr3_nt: TGTGCCAGCAGTTACGACAGTACCTACGAGCAGTACTTC
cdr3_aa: CASSYDSTYEQYF

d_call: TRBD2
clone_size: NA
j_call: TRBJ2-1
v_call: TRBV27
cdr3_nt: TGTGCCAGCAGTTTATCGAGCGGGAGCTCCTACAATGAGCAGTTCTTC
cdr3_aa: CASSLSSGSSYNEQFF

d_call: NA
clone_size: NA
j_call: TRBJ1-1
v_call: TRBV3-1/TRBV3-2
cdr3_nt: TGTGCCAGCAGCCAAGGCGGAGGGCGAACGGAAGCTTTCTTT
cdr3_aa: CASSQGGGRTEAFF

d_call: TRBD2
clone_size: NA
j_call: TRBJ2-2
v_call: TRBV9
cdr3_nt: TGTGCCAGCAGCAGAGTTCGGACTCTCCTAGCGGGAGATAACACCGGGGAGCTGTTTTTT
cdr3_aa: CASSRVRTLLAGDNTGELFF

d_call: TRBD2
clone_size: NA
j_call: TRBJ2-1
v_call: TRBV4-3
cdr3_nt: TGCGCCAGCAGCCAAGGGATCGGGACTAGCGGGAGGGATGATGAGCAGTTCTTC
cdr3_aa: CASSQGIGTSGRDDEQFF

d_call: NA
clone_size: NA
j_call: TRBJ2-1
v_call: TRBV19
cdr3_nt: TGTGCCACCCTCTCTAACCGGGGTATTGCTTACAATGAGCAGTTCTTC
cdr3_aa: CATLSNRGIAYNEQFF

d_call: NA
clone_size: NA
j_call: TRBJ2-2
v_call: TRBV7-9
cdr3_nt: TGTGCCAGCGTGTCGAGCAACACCGGGGAGCTGTTTTTT
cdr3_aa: CASVSSNTGELFF

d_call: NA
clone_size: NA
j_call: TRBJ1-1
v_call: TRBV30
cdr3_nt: TGTGCCTGGAGTAAACAGGTGAACACTGAAGCTTTCTTT
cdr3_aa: CAWSKQVNTEAFF

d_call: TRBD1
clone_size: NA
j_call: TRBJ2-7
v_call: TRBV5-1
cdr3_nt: TGCGCCAGCAGCGACCCCAGGGGGCAGTTCTACGAGCAGTACTTC
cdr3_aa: CASSDPRGQFYEQYF

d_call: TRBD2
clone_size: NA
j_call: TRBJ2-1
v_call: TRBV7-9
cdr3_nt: TGTGCCAGCAGCTTAGCGGTCAGGACTAGCGGGATATACAATGAGCAGTTCTTC
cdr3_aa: CASSLAVRTSGIYNEQFF

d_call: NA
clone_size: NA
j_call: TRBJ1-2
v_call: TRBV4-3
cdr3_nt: TGCGCCAGCAGCCAAGCCCTAAGCGCAGATTATGGCTACACCTTC
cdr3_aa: CASSQALSADYGYTF

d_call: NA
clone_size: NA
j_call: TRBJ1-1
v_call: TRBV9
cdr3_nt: TGTGCCAGCAGCCCAGACAGCTTAGTCACTGAAGCTTTCTTT
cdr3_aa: CASSPDSLVTEAFF

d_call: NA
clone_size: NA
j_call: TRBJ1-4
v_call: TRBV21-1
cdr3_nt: TGTGCCAGCAGCAAATACTGGACAGGGGTCTGTGAAAAACTGTTTTTT
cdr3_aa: CASSKYWTGVCEKLFF

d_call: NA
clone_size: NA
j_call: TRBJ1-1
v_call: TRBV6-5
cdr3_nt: TGTGCCAGCAGCCTGCCGGGAACTGAAGCTTTCTTT
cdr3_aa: CASSLPGTEAFF

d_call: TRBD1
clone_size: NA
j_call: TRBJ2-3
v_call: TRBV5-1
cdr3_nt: TGCGCCAGCAGCTTGGGACAGGGTGAGTCGGATACGCAGTATTTT
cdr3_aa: CASSLGQGESDTQYF

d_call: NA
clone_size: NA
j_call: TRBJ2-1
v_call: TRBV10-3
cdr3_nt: TGTGCCATCAGTGAGTCGGCTAGCGACTATTACAATGAGCAGTTCTTC
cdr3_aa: CAISESASDYYNEQFF

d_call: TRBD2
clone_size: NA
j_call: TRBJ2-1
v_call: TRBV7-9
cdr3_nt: TGTGCCAGCAGCTCTAACCCTAGCGGGAGCTACAATGAGCAGTTCTTC
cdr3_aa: CASSSNPSGSYNEQFF